This T cell receptor (beta chain) was retrieved from a study of blood T cell repertoires in COVID-19. Sequenced by immunoSEQ multiplex PCR; TCRdb stores in-frame clones only, minus some. The table includes 55,000 to 70,000 clones, roughly 86% detected once. This receptor was taken from a man aged 50 to 60 with acute or convalescent COVID-19. The sample taken for sequencing was peripheral blood.

CDR3 residues: CASSPGQVVGEKLFF. DNA of the CDR3: TGTGCCAGCAGCCCTGGACAGGTTGTGGGTGAAAAACTGTTTTTT. The J gene is TRBJ1-4, the V gene TRBV3-1 (or the pseudogene TRBV3-2); 7 positions match TRBD1. This CDR3 has 15 amino acids. Unmatched junction bases numbered 9, after V lost 4 bases and J lost 7 bases. In germline, CDR1 is LGHDT, CDR2 YNNKEL (reference sequence).